The source of this TCR beta chain is a study of cytomegalovirus exposure and HLA in healthy donors. Whole-study context: Both the 120 or so validation repertoires and the approximately 670 first-cohort repertoires used the same platform, as reported by a later analysis.

Here immunoSEQ multiplex PCR was the method, and the copy in TCRdb shows in-frame clones only, minus some. The sample consists of 50,000 to 65,000 clones, roughly 89% of them appearing once. This clone was seen just once. The antigen is unknown. Donors were drawn from the approximately 130-subject validation cohort, separate from the approximately 680-subject first cohort. The CDR3 runs 16 residues. In germline, CDR1 is SGHTA, CDR2 FQGTGA. The V end was cut by 5 bases, the J end by 2 bases, with 16 bases between. Study-level results: The study found most TCR sequences rare, yet found some public TCRs in many donors. Subsequent analysis showed first-cohort TCR clusters tending to co-occur in 120 validation repertoires.

The rearrangement joins TRBV7-3 to TRBJ1-3, with a tentative D call TRBD1 (6 bases). This TCR was recovered from a woman in her late teens or twenties in good health and CMV-seronegative. The material sequenced was PBMCs. CDR3 nucleotides: TGTGCCAGCAGCCCTGGCATGGGACAAACTGGAAACACCATATATTTT. Protein product: CASSPGMGQTGNTIYF.